This T cell receptor beta chain emerged from a study of cytomegalovirus exposure and HLA in healthy donors. Findings of the study overall: Most TCR sequences proved rare, with some public TCRs found in many donors. For cytomegalovirus status, the classifier reportedly gave diagnoses with high specificity and sensitivity.

With 4 bases clipped from V and 3 bases from J, the junction kept 11 bases outside the gene matches. This CDR3 contains 18 residues. Germline CDR1 SGHRS, CDR2 YFSETQ. Sequencing used immunoSEQ multiplex PCR; TCRdb keeps in-frame clones, though not all of them. Of fewer than 200,000 clones listed, about 86% are singletons. With respect to this clone: As yet, its antigen is unknown.

This receptor was identified in a woman aged 25-40 years in good health and CMV-seronegative. The sample taken for sequencing was PBMCs. This chain connects TRBV5-1 to TRBJ2-6, with 9 bases matching TRBD1. CDR3: CASSQGQGGSFGANVLTF. Written as DNA, the CDR3 is TGCGCCAGCAGCCAGGGACAGGGAGGCTCTTTTGGGGCCAACGTCCTGACTTTC.